This TCR beta chain was recorded in a study of OX40 agonist ivuxolimab in advanced cancers. Study results and limitations: It was also the case that some nonresponders had low normalized T-cell clonal expansion.

TCRdb's table, derived via immunoSEQ multiplex PCR, lists solely in-frame clones and lacks some. The sample carries 100,000 to 120,000 clones, approximately 89% recorded once. Points on this clone: Its cognate antigen is unknown.

V lost 3 bases to trimming and J lost 0 bases, with 9 bases between them. The germline V gene encodes CDR1 SGHTS and CDR2 YDEGEE. This CDR3 comprises 15 residues. This sequence originates from an adult with an advanced solid tumor such as melanoma, head and neck, liver or kidney cancer. Source: CD4+ or CD8+ T cells sorted from blood, taken in a trial of the OX40 agonist ivuxolimab. The chain has TRBV5-8 and TRBJ1-4; D remains unclear. The CDR3 loop is CASSWTGSTNEKLFF. The CDR3 region has the DNA TGTGCCAGCAGCTGGACCGGTTCAACTAATGAAAAACTGTTTTTT.